A single sample is the source of the 10 T cell receptor beta chains below, sequenced in a study of cytomegalovirus exposure and HLA in healthy donors. This PCR relied on a set of 60 Vbeta primers and 13 Jbeta primers. Sequencing was performed with immunoSEQ multiplex PCR; in TCRdb, only in-frame clones are kept and a portion is missing. In the table there are around 180,000 clones, 85% to 90% of which are singletons. Sequencing was performed on PBMCs. All receptors derive from a woman aged 18-29 years in good health and CMV-seronegative.

This clone was seen a handful of times. The chain couples TRBV6-4 to TRBJ2-1; 9 bases are a match to TRBD2. The germline CDR1 and CDR2 sequences are MRHNA and SNTAGT. CDR3 length: 15 amino acids. V gave up 3 bases and J gave up 5 bases; unmatched junction bases: 5. CDR3 coding DNA: TGTGCCAGCAGTGAAGTAGCGGGAGAGGACAATGAGCAGTTCTTC. Protein: CASSEVAGEDNEQFF.

V gene TRBV29-1 combines with J gene TRBJ2-7, with no clear D. Trimming left V 2 bases short and J 3 bases short, with 5 bases between. There are 11 residues in the CDR3. Per the germline V gene, CDR1 is SQVTM and CDR2 is ANQGSEA. In DNA, the CDR3 is TGCAGCGTTGAATACAGCTACGAGCAGTACTTC. Translating gives CSVEYSYEQYF.

The chain is built from TRBV5-1 and TRBJ2-2, with D maybe TRBD1 (5 bases). V was trimmed by 2 bases and J by 5 bases, leaving 13 bases between them. Looked up from germline, CDR1 is SGHRS and CDR2 is YFSETQ. The CDR3 has 15 residues. The CDR3 bases are TGCGCCAGCAGCTTACGACAGTCCGGTACCGGGGAGCTGTTTTTT. Translating gives CASSLRQSGTGELFF.

The gene calls are TRBV11-2 and TRBJ2-5; D is perhaps TRBD1 (5 bases). V dropped 1 base and J dropped 6 bases, with 6 bases sitting between them. Looked up from germline, CDR1 is SGHAT and CDR2 is FQNNGV. The CDR3 runs 12 residues. CDR3 DNA: TGTGCCAGCAGCTTAGCAGGGCAGACCCAGTACTTC. Translation gives CASSLAGQTQYF.

Worth noting for this clone: One end of the junction varies from germline; a read error may be responsible. The genes are TRBV29-1 and TRBJ1-4; a possible D gene is TRBD1 (6 bases). The CDR3 has 13 residues. CDR1 SQVTM and CDR2 ANQGSEA come from the germline V gene. This CDR3 is CSVDGAGEEKLLF. The DNA of the CDR3 is TGCAGCGTTGACGGGGCAGGGGAAGAAAAACTGCTTTTT.

J is TRBJ1-4 and V is TRBV9; a weak D match, TRBD1 (6 bases). The V and J ends lost 0 bases and 6 bases respectively, with 9 bases between them. The germline CDR1 and CDR2 sequences are SGDLS and YYNGEE. The CDR3 consists of 14 residues. The CDR3 spells CASSVAWGHEKLFF. The CDR3 nucleotides read TGTGCCAGCAGCGTAGCCTGGGGGCATGAAAAACTGTTTTTT. Variable domain in full (rest from reference TRBV9 and TRBJ1-4): DSGVTQTPKHLITATGQRVTLRCSPRSGDLSVYWYQQSLDQGLQFLIQYYNGEERAKGNILERFSAQQFPDLHSELNLSSLELGDSALYFCASSVAWGHEKLFFGSGTQLSVL.

The chain couples TRBV5-1 to TRBJ1-1, with TRBD1 as a possible D gene (6 bases). Deletions cut 1 base from V and 1 base from J, with 8 bases between. CDR1 is SGHRS and CDR2 is YFSETQ in the germline V gene. The CDR3 runs 14 residues. CDR3 DNA: TGCGCCAGCAGCTTGCAGGGGAGGAACACTGAAGCTTTCTTT. Residues: CASSLQGRNTEAFF. Full variable domain (remainder filled in from reference TRBV5-1 and TRBJ1-1): KAGVTQTPRYLIKTRGQQVTLSCSPISGHRSVSWYQQTPGQGLQFLFEYFSETQRNKGNFPGRFSGRQFSNSRSEMNVSTLELGDSALYLCASSLQGRNTEAFFGQGTRLTVV.

V and J are TRBV5-1 and TRBJ2-7; 7 bases map to TRBD1. The germline CDR1 and CDR2 sequences are SGHRS and YFSETQ. The junction had 11 bases not matched to a gene; V was cut back by 5 bases and J by 3 bases. This CDR3 is 15 amino acids long. CDR3 coding DNA: TGCGCCAGCAGACCCGGACAGGAAAGAGACTACGAGCAGTACTTC. Amino acid sequence: CASRPGQERDYEQYF.

The V call is TRBV6-5, the J call TRBJ2-7, with TRBD1 as a possible D gene (6 bases). V shed 0 bases and J shed 8 bases, with 11 bases lying between them. Germline lookup yields CDR1 MNHEY and CDR2 SVGAGI. The CDR3 consists of 13 residues. The CDR3, as DNA: TGTGCCAGCAGTTACTCGTTCCAGGGGAAGCAGTACTTC. Encoded protein: CASSYSFQGKQYF.

The V and J genes are TRBV11-2 and TRBJ2-1, with 7 bases aligning to TRBD2. The CDR3 is 14 amino acids. V shed 1 base and J 11 bases; nucleotides not matched to a gene: 8. CDR1 and CDR2 (germline): SGHAT, FQNNGV. CDR3 loop: CASSLATSQYQQFF. In DNA form, the CDR3 reads TGTGCCAGCAGCTTAGCGACTAGCCAATATCAGCAGTTCTTC.